This note documents a single T cell receptor beta chain sequence. The target of this receptor is not known. No base quality information exists; no much larger clone differs at one position. This entry is derived from a study of blood T cell repertoires in COVID-19 (dated by TCRdb to between 2020 and 2021). Context from the whole study: Samples from collaborators originated in the United States, Italy and Spain and spanned both the acute and convalescent phases of COVID-19. HLA class I and class II types, where available, came from metadata supplied by the sample provider rather than from assay-based typing. A de-identified subject ID, COVID-19 status, age in years and sex were almost always included in the sample metadata. Samples were obtained from the ongoing ImmuneRACE study (first 160 participants) and from some 1,300 subjects provided by 6 global collaborators. The repertoires were released in a freely available public database meant as a resource for research on the immune response to SARS-CoV-2. The prospective study material was composed of cDNA or gDNA derived from T cells, B-cell-depleted T cells, or PBMCs. Deeply sampled blood TCRbeta repertoires from subjects exposed to, actively infected with, or recovered from COVID-19 were included in the dataset.

The collaborating institutions used their own protocols to collect whole blood in K2EDTA tubes. For TCRbeta analysis, collaborators shipped samples in one of three forms: frozen whole blood, isolated PBMCs, or DNA extracted from either of those sample types. The immunoSEQ Assay, a bias-controlled multiplex PCR, was used to amplify TCRbeta CDR3 regions from genomic DNA. In the authors' own workflow: Nucleated cell counts per sample were estimated from amplification of reference gene primers within the assay. To quantify the absolute abundance of each unique TCRbeta CDR3 rearrangement, sequence reads were collapsed and filtered. For each sample, productive Simpson clonality was calculated as the square root of Simpson's diversity index over productive rearrangements. TCRdb limited this immuneACCESS table to in-frame rearrangements with V and J called. A share of clones is missing; checked studies link under half to unresolved V genes, and the rest is unexplained. That table gives V, J and clone size, and the DNA gave D and trimming. The sample table holds around 31,000 clones, of which about 90% were seen once. 24% of the sample is in the top ten clones.

Counted from cysteine to phenylalanine, this CDR3 has 14 amino acids. Only the CDR3 part of the read is kept: 42 bases, read in frame from the first base. Here V drops 6 bases and J drops 4 bases, and the junction holds 5 bases not matched to any gene. The CDR1 and CDR2 encoded by the germline V gene (reference sequence) are LNHDA and SQIVND. Overall results and qualifications from the work: The amount of clinical and demographic metadata varied by source and participant and was provided uncurated.

The sequence was obtained from a human donor with active COVID-19. The donor label of this sample is uncertain. The rearranged segments are TRBV19 and TRBJ1-2, with TRBD1 matching 10 junction bases. Sequencing used peripheral blood. The nucleotide sequence is TGTGCCAGTAGCCCGGGACAGGGGATCTATGGCTACACCTTC. This sequence encodes CASSPGQGIYGYTF.